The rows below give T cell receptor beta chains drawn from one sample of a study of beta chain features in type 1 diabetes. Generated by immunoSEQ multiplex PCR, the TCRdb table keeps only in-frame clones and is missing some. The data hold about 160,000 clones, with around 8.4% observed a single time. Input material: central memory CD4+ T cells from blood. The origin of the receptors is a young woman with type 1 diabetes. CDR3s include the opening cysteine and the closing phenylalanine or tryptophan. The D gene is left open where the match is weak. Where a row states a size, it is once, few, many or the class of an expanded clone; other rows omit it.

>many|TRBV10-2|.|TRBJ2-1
TGCGCCAGCATCCTAGGGGGTGGTGAGCAGTTCTTC
CASILGGGEQFF
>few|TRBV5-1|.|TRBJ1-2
TGCGCCAGCAGGTTTAAGTTCGACTCCAACTATGGCTACACCTTC
CASRFKFDSNYGYTF
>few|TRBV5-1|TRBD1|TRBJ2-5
TGCGCCAGCAGCCCGGGACAGGGGAGAGAGACCCAGTACTTC
CASSPGQGRETQYF
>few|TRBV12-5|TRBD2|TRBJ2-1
TGTGCTAGTGGACCCTCGGGAGGGGCGGGGCCTCAGCAGTTCTTC
CASGPSGGAGPQQFF
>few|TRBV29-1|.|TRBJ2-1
TGCAGCGGCCGACTGGATGAGCAGTTCTTC
CSGRLDEQFF
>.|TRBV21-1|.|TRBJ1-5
TGTGCCAGCGCAAAGGGAGACGATCAGCCCCAGCATTTT
CASAKGDDQPQHF
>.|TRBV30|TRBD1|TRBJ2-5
TGTGCCTGGGGGGGACAGGGGAAAGAGACCCAGTACTTC
CAWGGQGKETQYF
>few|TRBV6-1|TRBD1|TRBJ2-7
TGTGCCAGCAGCCGGAGACAGGGGGTAGACGAGCAGTACTTC
CASSRRQGVDEQYF
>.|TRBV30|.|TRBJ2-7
TGTGCCTGGAGTGTGCGGGCGGTCAGCTCCTACGAGCAGTACTTC
CAWSVRAVSSYEQYF
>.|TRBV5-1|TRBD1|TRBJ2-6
TGCGCCAGCAGCGCGGAGACAGGGACTGGGGCCAACGTCCTGACTTTC
CASSAETGTGANVLTF
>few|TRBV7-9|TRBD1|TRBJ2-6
TGTGCCAGCAGCTCAGGGACAGGGGGGTTCAACGTCCTGACTTTC
CASSSGTGGFNVLTF
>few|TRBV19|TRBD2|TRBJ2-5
TGTGCCAGTAACGAGGGGACGGGGGGAGAGACCCAGTACTTC
CASNEGTGGETQYF
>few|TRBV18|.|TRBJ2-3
TGTGCCAGCTCACACGGGGGAGGCACAGATACGCAGTATTTT
CASSHGGGTDTQYF
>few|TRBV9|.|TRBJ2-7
TGTGCCAGCAGCTCAGGGAGGACCCTTGGTCACGAGCAGTACTTC
CASSSGRTLGHEQYF
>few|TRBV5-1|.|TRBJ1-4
TGCGCCAGCAGCCTGGAAGTCTATAATGAAAAACTGTTTTTT
CASSLEVYNEKLFF
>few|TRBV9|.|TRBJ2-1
TGTGCCAGCAGCGCTCGGCCCGACAGAGATGAGCAGTTCTTC
CASSARPDRDEQFF
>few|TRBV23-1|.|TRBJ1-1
TGCGCCAGCAGTCATTCTACCAGGGTGCGCAGGGGCGGGGGAACTGAAGCTTTCTTT
CASSHSTRVRRGGGTEAFF
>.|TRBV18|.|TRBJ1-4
TGTGCCAGCTCACCACGGGGGCAGAGTAATGAAAAACTGTTTTTT
CASSPRGQSNEKLFF
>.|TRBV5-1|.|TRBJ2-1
TGCGCCAGCAGCTTAGGACCGGGGAACAATGAGCAGTTCTTC
CASSLGPGNNEQFF
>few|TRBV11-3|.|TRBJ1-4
TGTGCCAGCAGCTTAGTCCTTAATGAAAAACTGTTTTTT
CASSLVLNEKLFF
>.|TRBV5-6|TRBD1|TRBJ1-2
TGTGCCAGCAGCTTGACCGGGACAGGGATTTCATATGGCTACACCTTC
CASSLTGTGISYGYTF
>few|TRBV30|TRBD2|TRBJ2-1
TGTGCCTGGAGTGCCGAGGGACTAGCGGGAGGGCCCGGGTTCTTC
CAWSAEGLAGGPGFF
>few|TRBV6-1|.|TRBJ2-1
TGTGCCAGCAGCCGCGATAGCCCCTACAATGAGCAGTTCTTC
CASSRDSPYNEQFF
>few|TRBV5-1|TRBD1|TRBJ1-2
TGCGCCAGCAGCGATTACTCACAGGGGGCCTTTGGCTACACCTTC
CASSDYSQGAFGYTF
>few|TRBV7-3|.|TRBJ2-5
TGTGCCAGCAGCTCCCCGGGACAAGAGACCCAGTACTTC
CASSSPGQETQYF
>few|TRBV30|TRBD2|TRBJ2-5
TGTGCCTGGAGTACCGGACTAGAGCATGGGACCCAGTACTTC
CAWSTGLEHGTQYF
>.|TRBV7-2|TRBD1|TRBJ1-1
TGTGCCAGCAGCTTGGGGACAGGGCTTGAAGCTTTCTTT
CASSLGTGLEAFF
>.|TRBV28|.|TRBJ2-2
TGTGCCAGCAGTTTCTTTTCGGGATCGAACACCGGGGAGCTGTTTTTT
CASSFFSGSNTGELFF
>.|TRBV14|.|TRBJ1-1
TGTGCCAGCAGCCAAGAGGCTCGGGGATGGGTCTCTGAAGCTTTCTTT
CASSQEARGWVSEAFF
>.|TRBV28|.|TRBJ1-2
TGTGCCAGCAGTTTATGGGGGGCTGGCTACACCTTC
CASSLWGAGYTF
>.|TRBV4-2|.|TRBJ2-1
TGTGCCAGCAGCCAAGCCGGGGAGAATGAGCAGTTCTTC
CASSQAGENEQFF
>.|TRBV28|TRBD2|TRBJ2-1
TGTGCCAGCAGTTTACCTAGCGGGCCAAGCTCCTACAATGAGCAGTTCTTC
CASSLPSGPSSYNEQFF
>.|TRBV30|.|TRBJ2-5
TGTGCCTGGAGTGTCTCCCGGGAGACCCAGTACTTC
CAWSVSRETQYF
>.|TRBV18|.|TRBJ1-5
TGTGCCAGCTCACCTCAGGGTGACCAGCCCCAGCATTTT
CASSPQGDQPQHF
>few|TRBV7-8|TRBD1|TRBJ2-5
TGTGCCAGCAGTTTGGGACAGTCAGAGACCCAGTACTTC
CASSLGQSETQYF
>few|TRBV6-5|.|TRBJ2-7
TGTGCCAGCAGTTACAGCCAGGGTCTAACCTACGAGCAGTACTTC
CASSYSQGLTYEQYF
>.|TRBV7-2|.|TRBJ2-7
TGTGCCAGCAGCTTAATGGGCTCCCTCGAGCAGTACTTC
CASSLMGSLEQYF
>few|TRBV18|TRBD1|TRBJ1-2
TGTGCCAGCACACAGGCAGGGGGCCTGAACTATGGCTACACCTTC
CASTQAGGLNYGYTF
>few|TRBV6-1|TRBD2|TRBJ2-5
TGTGCCAGCAGTGAAAGGCGAGTAGCGGGGGGCCGGGAGACCCAGTACTTC
CASSERRVAGGRETQYF
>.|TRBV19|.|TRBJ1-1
TGTGCCAGTAGCAGGTGGTACAGGTATCCGAACACTGAAGCTTTCTTT
CASSRWYRYPNTEAFF
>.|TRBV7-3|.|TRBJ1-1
TGTGCCAGCAGCTTATCTGGGGAGGGCACTGAAGCTTTCTTT
CASSLSGEGTEAFF
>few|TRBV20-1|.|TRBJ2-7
TGCAGTGCGCCCAGCGGTCTCGAGCAGTACTTC
CSAPSGLEQYF
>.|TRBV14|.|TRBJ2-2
TGTGCCAGCAGCCAAGACAGGGGCACCGGGGAGCTGTTTTTT
CASSQDRGTGELFF
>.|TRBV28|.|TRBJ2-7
TGTGCCACGCTGAAACACCCCTACGAGCAGTACTTC
CATLKHPYEQYF
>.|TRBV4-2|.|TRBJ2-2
TGTGCCAGCAGCCTGGCGGAGAACACCGGGGAGCTGTTTTTT
CASSLAENTGELFF
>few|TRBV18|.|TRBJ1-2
TGTGCCAGCTCACCGTCAGCGGGTTTTAACTATGGCTACACCTTC
CASSPSAGFNYGYTF
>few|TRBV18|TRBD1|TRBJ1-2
TGTGCCAGCTCACCGGGACAGGATTTCTATGGCTACACCTTC
CASSPGQDFYGYTF
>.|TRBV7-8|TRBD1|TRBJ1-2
TGTGCCAGCAGCTCGACAGGGGGTAACTATGGCTACACCTTC
CASSSTGGNYGYTF
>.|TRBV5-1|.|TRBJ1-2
TGCGCCAGCAGCCAGGGGACCTCCTTGGGGGGCTACACCTTC
CASSQGTSLGGYTF
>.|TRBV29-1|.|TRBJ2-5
TGCAGCGTTGAGAGCCCAGAGACCCAGTACTTC
CSVESPETQYF
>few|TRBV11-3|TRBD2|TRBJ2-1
TGTGCCAGCAGCTTAGATCCTAGCGGGTACAATGAGCAGTTCTTC
CASSLDPSGYNEQFF
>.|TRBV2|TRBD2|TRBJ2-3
TGTGCCAGCAGCGAATCTCCGGGGGGTGGCACAGATACGCAGTATTTT
CASSESPGGGTDTQYF
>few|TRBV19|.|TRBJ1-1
TGTGCCAGTAGTATTCACAGGATGAACACTGAAGCTTTCTTT
CASSIHRMNTEAFF
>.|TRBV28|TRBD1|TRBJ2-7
TGTGCCAGCAGTCGACCGGACAGGTCCTACGAGCAGTACTTC
CASSRPDRSYEQYF
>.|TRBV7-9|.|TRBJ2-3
TGTGCCAGCAGCCCCCTAGCTGGCTACGAAATCTGGTATTTT
CASSPLAGYEIWYF
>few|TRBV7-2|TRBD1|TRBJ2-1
TGTGCCAGCAGCCGGGGAGGACAGGGAATTAATGAGCAGTTCTTC
CASSRGGQGINEQFF
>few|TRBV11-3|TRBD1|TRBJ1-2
TGTGCCAGCAGCTTAACCGGGACAGGGATGGATGGCTACACCTTC
CASSLTGTGMDGYTF
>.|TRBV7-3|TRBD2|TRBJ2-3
TGTGCCAGCAGCTTTGGGTCTAGCGGGAGTGGAGATACGCAGTATTTT
CASSFGSSGSGDTQYF
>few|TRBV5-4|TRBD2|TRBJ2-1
TGCGCCAGCAGCCAAGAGTCTAGCGGGAATGAGCAGTTCTTC
CASSQESSGNEQFF
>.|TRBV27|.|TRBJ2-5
TGTGCCAGCAGTATTCCAGGGGCCAGGGAGACCCAGTACTTC
CASSIPGARETQYF